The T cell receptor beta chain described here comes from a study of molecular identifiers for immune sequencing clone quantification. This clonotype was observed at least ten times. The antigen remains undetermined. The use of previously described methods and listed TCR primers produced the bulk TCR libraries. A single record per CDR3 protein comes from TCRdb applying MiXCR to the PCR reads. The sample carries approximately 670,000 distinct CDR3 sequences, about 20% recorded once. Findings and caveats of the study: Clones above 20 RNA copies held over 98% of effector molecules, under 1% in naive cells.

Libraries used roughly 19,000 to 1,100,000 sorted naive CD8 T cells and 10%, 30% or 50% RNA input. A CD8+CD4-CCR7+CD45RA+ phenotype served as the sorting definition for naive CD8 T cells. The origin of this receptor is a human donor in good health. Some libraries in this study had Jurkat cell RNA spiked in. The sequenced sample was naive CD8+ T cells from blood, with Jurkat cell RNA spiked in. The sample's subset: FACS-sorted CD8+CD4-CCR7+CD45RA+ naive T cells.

The CDR3 loop reads CASSFMWANTEAFF. The CDR3 DNA is TGTGCCAGCAGCTTTATGTGGGCGAACACTGAAGCTTTCTTT. This chain joins TRBV5-6 and TRBJ1-1; D is ambiguous. Trimming stripped 2 bases from V and 1 base from J, with 9 bases between. Germline lookup yields CDR1 SGHDT and CDR2 YYEEEE. The CDR3 runs 14 residues.